The TCR beta chain described here comes from a study of cytotoxic CD8 clonotypes in ibrutinib-treated CLL. The study, taken as a whole, reports: Higher circulating CD8+ T-cell counts strongly accompanied higher baseline clonality, above age-matched healthy donors.

Clones were read by immunoSEQ multiplex PCR, and TCRdb kept only the in-frame ones, dropping some. Of fewer than 400,000 clones listed, over 60% are singletons. Notes on this clone: Antigen specificity is unknown.

Genomic DNA for TCR beta libraries, 2 to 2.5 micrograms, came from cryopreserved PBMCs. The V end was cut by 3 bases, the J end by 9 bases, with 14 bases between. CDR3 size: 14 residues. Germline V gene sequence: CDR1 MDHEN, CDR2 SYDVKM. The TCR originated in a human donor with chronic lymphocytic leukemia. V and J are TRBV28 and TRBJ2-2; D is tentatively TRBD1 or TRBD2 (5 bases each). Source: PBMCs, taken after 36 months of ibrutinib treatment. Here the CDR3 reads CASSLSQGVWELFF. The CDR3 nucleotides are TGTGCCAGCAGTTTGTCCCAGGGAGTATGGGAGCTGTTTTTT. Full variable domain (rest looked up from reference TRBV28 and TRBJ2-2): DVKVTQSSRYLVKRTGEKVFLECVQDMDHENMFWYRQDPGLGLRLIYFSYDVKMKEKGDIPEGYSVSREKKERFSLILESASTNQTSMYLCASSLSQGVWELFFGEGSRLTVL.